These T cell receptor beta chains were read from a single sample in a study of blood T cell repertoires in COVID-19. Clones were sequenced by immunoSEQ multiplex PCR, and TCRdb holds only the in-frame ones, with some missing. This table holds 120,000 to 150,000 clones, about nine tenths found once. What was sequenced was peripheral blood. These receptors were obtained from a man aged 50 or older with active or convalescent COVID-19. CDR3s include the opening cysteine and the closing phenylalanine or tryptophan. The D gene is left open where the match is weak. A row's size may be missing; if present it is once, few, many or a size class.

v_gene	j_gene	d_gene	abundance	CDR3aa	CDR3nt
TRBV11-2	TRBJ2-3	.	.	CASSLRGIGTDTQYF	TGTGCCAGCAGCTTACGGGGGATTGGCACAGATACGCAGTATTTT
TRBV7-6	TRBJ2-2	TRBD1	.	CASSSSQGAPTGELFF	TGTGCCAGCAGCTCCTCACAGGGGGCGCCCACCGGGGAGCTGTTTTTT
TRBV7-3	TRBJ2-1	.	once	CASSFGDNEQFF	TGTGCCAGCAGCTTCGGTGACAATGAGCAGTTCTTC
TRBV5-1	TRBJ2-7	TRBD1	.	CASSGGYEQYF	TGCGCCAGCTCAGGGGGCTACGAGCAGTACTTC
TRBV19	TRBJ2-7	TRBD1	.	CASQRQGIDEQYF	TGTGCCAGCCAGAGACAGGGGATCGACGAGCAGTACTTC
TRBV5-1	TRBJ2-7	.	.	CASSLPGSTYEQYF	TGCGCCAGCAGCTTGCCGGGAAGCACCTACGAGCAGTACTTC
TRBV27	TRBJ1-2	.	.	CASSLRQNYGYTF	TGTGCCAGCAGTCTCCGACAGAACTATGGCTACACCTTC
TRBV7-2	TRBJ1-1	.	.	CASSLVQGGTEAFF	TGTGCCAGCAGCTTAGTCCAGGGAGGCACTGAAGCTTTCTTT
TRBV28	TRBJ1-5	.	.	CASNWMSSSETIRQPQHF	TGTGCCAGCAATTGGATGAGTTCGTCTGAGACAATACGACAGCCCCAGCATTTT
TRBV19	TRBJ1-5	TRBD1	.	CASRDRADQPQHF	TGTGCCAGTAGGGACAGGGCCGATCAGCCCCAGCATTTT
TRBV6-5	TRBJ1-6	.	.	CASSTTIYNSPLHF	TGTGCCAGCAGCACAACGATTTATAATTCACCCCTCCACTTT
TRBV9	TRBJ1-1	.	.	CASSVGPSNTEAFF	TGTGCCAGCAGCGTAGGTCCCTCGAACACTGAAGCTTTCTTT
TRBV28	TRBJ1-5	.	.	CASTPIGTYNQPQHF	TGTGCCAGCACCCCCATTGGGACATATAATCAGCCCCAGCATTTT
TRBV18	TRBJ2-2	TRBD1	.	CASSPGQGSGELFF	TGTGCCAGCTCACCGGGACAGGGCTCCGGGGAGCTGTTTTTT
TRBV28	TRBJ1-3	TRBD1	.	CASRTTGVGNTIYF	TGTGCCAGCAGAACTACAGGGGTCGGAAACACCATATATTTT